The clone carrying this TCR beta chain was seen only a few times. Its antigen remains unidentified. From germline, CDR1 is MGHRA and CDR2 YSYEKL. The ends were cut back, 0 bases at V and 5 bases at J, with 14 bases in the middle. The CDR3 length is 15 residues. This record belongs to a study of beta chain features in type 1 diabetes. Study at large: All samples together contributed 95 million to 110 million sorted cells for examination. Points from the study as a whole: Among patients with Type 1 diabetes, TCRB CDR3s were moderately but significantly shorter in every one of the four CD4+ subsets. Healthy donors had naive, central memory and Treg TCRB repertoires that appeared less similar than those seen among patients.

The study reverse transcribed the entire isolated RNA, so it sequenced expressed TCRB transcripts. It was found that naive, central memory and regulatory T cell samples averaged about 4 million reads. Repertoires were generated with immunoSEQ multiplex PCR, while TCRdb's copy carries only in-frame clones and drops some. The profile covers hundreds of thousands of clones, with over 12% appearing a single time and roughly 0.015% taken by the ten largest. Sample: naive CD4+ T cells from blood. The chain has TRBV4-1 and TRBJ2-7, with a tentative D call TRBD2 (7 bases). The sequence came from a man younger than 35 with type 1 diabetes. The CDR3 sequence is CASSQDGGRGHEQYF. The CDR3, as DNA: TGCGCCAGCAGCCAAGACGGGGGGCGCGGACACGAGCAGTACTTC.